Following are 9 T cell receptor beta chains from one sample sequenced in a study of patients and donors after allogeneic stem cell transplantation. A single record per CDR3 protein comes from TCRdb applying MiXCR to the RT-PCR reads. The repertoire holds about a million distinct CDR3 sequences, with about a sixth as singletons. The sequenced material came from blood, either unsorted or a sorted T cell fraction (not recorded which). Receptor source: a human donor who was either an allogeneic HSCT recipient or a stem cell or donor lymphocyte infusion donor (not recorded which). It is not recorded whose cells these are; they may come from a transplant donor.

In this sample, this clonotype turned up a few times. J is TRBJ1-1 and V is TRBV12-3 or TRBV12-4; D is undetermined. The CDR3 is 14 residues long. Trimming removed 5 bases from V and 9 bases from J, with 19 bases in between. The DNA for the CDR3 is TGTGCCAGCAGTCCCTCCCGACTGTTCATCCAAGCTTTCTTT. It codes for CASSPSRLFIQAFF.

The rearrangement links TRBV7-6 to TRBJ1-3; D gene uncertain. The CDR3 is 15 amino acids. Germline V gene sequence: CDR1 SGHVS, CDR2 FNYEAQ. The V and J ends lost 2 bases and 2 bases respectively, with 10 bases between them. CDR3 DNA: TGTGCCAGCAGCTTACTGGAGGGCACTGGAAACACCATATATTTT. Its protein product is CASSLLEGTGNTIYF.

The CDR3: CSATDRNYEQYF. Written as DNA, the CDR3 is TGCAGTGCTACGGACAGGAACTACGAGCAGTACTTC. This chain joins TRBV20-1 and TRBJ2-7; 7 bases line up with TRBD1. From germline, CDR1 is DFQATT and CDR2 SNEGSKA (reference sequence). This CDR3 region has 12 residues. Trimming at V came to 4 bases and at J to 3 bases, leaving 3 bases not matched to a gene.

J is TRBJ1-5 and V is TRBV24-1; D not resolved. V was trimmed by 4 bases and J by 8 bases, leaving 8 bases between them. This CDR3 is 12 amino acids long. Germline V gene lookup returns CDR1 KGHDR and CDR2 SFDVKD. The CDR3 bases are TGTGCCACCAGTGAGGGGAAAGAGCCCCAGCATTTT. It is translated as CATSEGKEPQHF.

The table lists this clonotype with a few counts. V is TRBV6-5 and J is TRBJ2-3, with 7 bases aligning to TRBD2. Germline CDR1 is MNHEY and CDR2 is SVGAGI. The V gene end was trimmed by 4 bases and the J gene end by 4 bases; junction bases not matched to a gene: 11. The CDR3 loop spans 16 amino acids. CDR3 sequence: CASSSRAGRRADTQYF. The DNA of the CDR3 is TGTGCCAGCAGTTCTCGAGCGGGACGCCGGGCAGATACGCAGTATTTT.

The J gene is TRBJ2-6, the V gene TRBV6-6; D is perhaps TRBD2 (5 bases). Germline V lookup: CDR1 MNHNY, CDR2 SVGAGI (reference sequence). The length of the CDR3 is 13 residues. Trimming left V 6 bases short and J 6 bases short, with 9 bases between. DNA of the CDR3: TGTGCCAGCAGGATGAGGGAGGCCAACGTCCTGACTTTC. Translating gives CASRMREANVLTF.

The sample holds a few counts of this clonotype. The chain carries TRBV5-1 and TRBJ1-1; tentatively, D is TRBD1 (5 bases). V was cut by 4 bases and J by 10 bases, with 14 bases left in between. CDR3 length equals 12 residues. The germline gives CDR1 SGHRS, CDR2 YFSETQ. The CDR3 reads CASSPGTSAAFF. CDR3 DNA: TGCGCCAGCAGCCCTGGGACGTCTGCAGCTTTCTTT. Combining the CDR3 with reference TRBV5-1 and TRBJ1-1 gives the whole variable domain KAGVTQTPRYLIKTRGQQVTLSCSPISGHRSVSWYQQTPGQGLQFLFEYFSETQRNKGNFPGRFSGRQFSNSRSEMNVSTLELGDSALYLCASSPGTSAAFFGQGTRLTVV.

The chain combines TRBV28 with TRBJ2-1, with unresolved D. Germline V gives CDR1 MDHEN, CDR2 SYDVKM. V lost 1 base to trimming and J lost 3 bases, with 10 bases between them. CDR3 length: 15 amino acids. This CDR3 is CASSLFLPGYNEQFF. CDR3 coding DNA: TGTGCCAGCAGTTTATTCCTGCCGGGCTACAATGAGCAGTTCTTC. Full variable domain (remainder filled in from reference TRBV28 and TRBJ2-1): DVKVTQSSRYLVKRTGEKVFLECVQDMDHENMFWYRQDPGLGLRLIYFSYDVKMKEKGDIPEGYSVSREKKERFSLILESASTNQTSMYLCASSLFLPGYNEQFFGPGTRLTVL.

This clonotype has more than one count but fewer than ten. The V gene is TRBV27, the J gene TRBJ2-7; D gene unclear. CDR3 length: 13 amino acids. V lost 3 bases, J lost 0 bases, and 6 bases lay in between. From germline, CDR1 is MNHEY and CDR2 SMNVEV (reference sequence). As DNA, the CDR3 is TGTGCCAGCAGTTTTCACAGCTCCTACGAGCAGTACTTC. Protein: CASSFHSSYEQYF.